A single sample is the source of the 27 T cell receptor beta chains below, sequenced in a study of T cell responses to AZD1222 COVID-19 vaccine. Sequenced by immunoSEQ multiplex PCR; TCRdb stores in-frame clones only, minus some. The table has approximately 120,000 clones, roughly 90% seen once; the top ten hold 4% to 6%. The source material was peripheral blood, sampled on day 0 of AZD1222 vaccination. These receptor sequences come from an adult in good health.

The rearrangement joins TRBV29-1 to TRBJ2-5; D may be TRBD1 (5 bases). V was pared by 7 bases and J by 4 bases, with 13 bases between. Germline V CDR1 and CDR2: SQVTM, ANQGSEA. This CDR3 has 12 residues. The CDR3 region is CSGSGRAETQYF. CDR3 nucleotide sequence: TGCAGCGGGTCTGGCAGGGCAGAGACCCAGTACTTC.

V and J are TRBV6-6 and TRBJ1-4; a weak D match, TRBD1 (5 bases). The V end lost 0 bases, the J end lost 14 bases, and 19 bases lay between the germline ends. This CDR3 is 15 amino acids long. Germline V gives CDR1 MNHNY, CDR2 SVGAGI (reference sequence). The CDR3 DNA is TGTGCCAGCAGTTACTCGACGACAGAGAAAAAGCACCTGTTTTTT. Protein product: CASSYSTTEKKHLFF.

The rearrangement joins TRBV29-1 to TRBJ1-1, with a tentative D call TRBD1 (5 bases). Trimming took off 4 bases at V and 4 bases at J, with 10 bases between the two ends. The V gene's germline CDR1 is SQVTM and CDR2 ANQGSEA. The CDR3 loop spans 12 amino acids. The CDR3 spells CSVVSGGTEAFF. The CDR3 nucleotides are TGCAGCGTTGTATCTGGGGGCACTGAAGCTTTCTTT.

J is TRBJ2-1 and V is TRBV29-1; 7 bases are shared with TRBD2. Germline lookup yields CDR1 SQVTM and CDR2 ANQGSEA. The CDR3 has 16 amino acids. V shed 7 bases, J shed 5 bases, and the junction held 17 bases outside the gene matches. In nucleotides, the CDR3 is TGCAGCGCCACCGCCTATAGCGGGTGGGTAAACAATGAGCAGTTCTTC. Translating it yields CSATAYSGWVNNEQFF.

The chain couples TRBV11-2 to TRBJ1-2, with D tentatively TRBD1 (5 bases). V was trimmed by 5 bases and J by 7 bases, leaving 17 bases between them. CDR3 length equals 14 residues. Looked up from germline, CDR1 is SGHAT and CDR2 is FQNNGV. This CDR3 is CASSLTQGSGGYTF. CDR3 nucleotides: TGTGCCAGCAGCCTAACGCAGGGATCCGGTGGCTACACCTTC.

This chain joins TRBV6-1 and TRBJ1-2; D uncertain. CDR3 size: 14 residues. The germline V gene has CDR1 MNHNS and CDR2 SASEGT. Trimming cost V 5 bases and J 1 base, with 11 bases left between them. DNA of the CDR3: TGTGCCAGCAGTCATGACGGCCTTAACTATGGCTACACCTTC. Residues: CASSHDGLNYGYTF.

The V and J genes are TRBV5-4 and TRBJ1-2, with D tentatively TRBD1 (5 bases). CDR3 size: 12 residues. CDR1 is SGHNT and CDR2 is YYREEE in the germline V gene (reference sequence). V dropped 3 bases and J dropped 5 bases, with 8 bases sitting between them. In DNA, the CDR3 is TGTGCCAGCAGCTCGGAGGGGTATGGCTACACCTTC. Amino acid sequence: CASSSEGYGYTF.

The chain has TRBV5-1 and TRBJ2-1; D might be TRBD2 (5 bases). The CDR3 is 13 residues long. CDR1 is SGHRS and CDR2 is YFSETQ in the germline V gene. V was cut by 0 bases and J by 12 bases, with 13 bases left in between. The CDR3 DNA reads as TGCGCCAGCAGCTTGGAAATTAGCGAGATGCAGTTCTTC. It specifies CASSLEISEMQFF.

This chain joins TRBV24-1 and TRBJ1-2; TRBD1 might be the D (5 bases). CDR3 length: 13 amino acids. The germline V gene encodes CDR1 KGHDR and CDR2 SFDVKD. The V end lost 5 bases, the J end lost 6 bases, and 12 bases lay between the germline ends. This CDR3 is CATSAAGYNGYTF. CDR3 bases: TGTGCCACCAGTGCGGCAGGGTATAATGGCTACACCTTC.

V usage is TRBV9 and J usage is TRBJ2-3; either TRBD1 or TRBD2 may supply D (5 bases each). The CDR3 is 18 residues long. CDR1 SGDLS and CDR2 YYNGEE come from the germline V gene. The ends were cut back, 4 bases at V and 1 base at J, with 22 bases in the middle. Here the CDR3 DNA reads TGTGCCAGCAGCCCCGTTGACGGGGCTAAATCGGGCACAGATACGCAGTATTTT. This translates into CASSPVDGAKSGTDTQYF.

The chain combines TRBV7-2 with TRBJ2-7, with TRBD2 identical over 9 bases. Germline loops: CDR1 SGHTA, CDR2 FQGNSA. The CDR3 has 15 residues. After removal of 5 bases from V and 5 bases from J, the junction contained 10 bases not matched to a gene. In DNA, the CDR3 is TGTGCCAGCAGCACCCAGCGGGGGGCCAGCGACGAGCAGTACTTC. This gives the protein CASSTQRGASDEQYF.

The chain joins TRBV24-1 to TRBJ1-2; 7 nucleotides align to TRBD1. Per germline, CDR1 KGHDR and CDR2 SFDVKD. The junction had 7 bases not matched to a gene; V was cut back by 5 bases and J by 8 bases. The CDR3 has 13 residues. The CDR3 protein is CATSATTGLGYTF. The CDR3 region has the DNA TGTGCCACCAGTGCTACGACAGGGTTGGGCTACACCTTC.

The chain couples TRBV5-4 to TRBJ2-1; the match to TRBD2 covers 13 bases. In germline, CDR1 is SGHNT, CDR2 YYREEE (reference sequence). Losses at the gene ends were 4 bases for V and 8 bases for J; bases not matched to a gene: 6. The CDR3 is 15 amino acids. CDR3 DNA sequence: TGTGCCAGCAGCCAAACTAGCGGGAGGGACTATGAGCAGTTCTTC. It specifies CASSQTSGRDYEQFF. Together with reference TRBV5-4 and TRBJ2-1, the CDR3 gives the full variable domain: ETGVTQSPTHLIKTRGQQVTLRCSSQSGHNTVSWYQQALGQGPQFIFQYYREEENGRGNFPPRFSGLQFPNYSSELNVNALELDDSALYLCASSQTSGRDYEQFFGPGTRLTVL.

J is TRBJ1-1 and V is TRBV15; the D is unclear. V was shortened by 3 bases and J by 8 bases, with 13 bases between the two germline ends. The germline V gene encodes CDR1 LNHNV and CDR2 YYDKDF (reference sequence). This CDR3 region has 13 residues. The CDR3 DNA reads TGTGCCACCAGCAGTAGTAGTCGAGAGGAAGCTTTCTTT. It is translated as CATSSSSREEAFF.

V is TRBV7-9 and J is TRBJ1-5; no clear D gene. Trimming stripped 1 base from V and 5 bases from J, with 6 bases between. The CDR3 sequence is 13 residues long. CDR1 is SEHNR, CDR2 FQNEAQ, per germline (reference sequence). CDR3: CASSLGLDQPQHF. In nucleotides, the CDR3 is TGTGCCAGCAGCTTAGGGTTAGATCAGCCCCAGCATTTT.

The chain carries TRBV7-6 and TRBJ2-1, with TRBD1 matching 7 bases. Losses at the gene ends were 5 bases for V and 6 bases for J; bases not matched to a gene: 19. The CDR3 is made up of 18 amino acids. CDR1 is SGHVS, CDR2 FNYEAQ, per germline. CDR3 DNA sequence: TGTGCCAGCAGCCCCTTTGCCCAGCCGACAGGGCCCTTCAATGAGCAGTTCTTC. Translated, it gives CASSPFAQPTGPFNEQFF.

The CDR3 DNA reads as TGTGCCAGCTCACCGCCCACGACAGGGTTGGGTAATTCACCCCTCCACTTT. Amino acids: CASSPPTTGLGNSPLHF. The chain joins TRBV18 to TRBJ1-6, with 7 bases lining up with TRBD1. Trimming at V came to 3 bases and at J to 6 bases, leaving 11 bases not matched to a gene. CDR1 KGHSH and CDR2 LQKENI come from the germline V gene. This CDR3 contains 17 residues.

This rearrangement joins TRBV6-6 to TRBJ2-1; perhaps TRBD2 as D (6 bases). V was shortened by 2 bases and J by 3 bases, with 11 bases between the two germline ends. The CDR3 extends over 15 amino acids. CDR1 is MNHNY, CDR2 SVGAGI, per germline (reference sequence). CDR3 coding DNA: TGTGCCAGCAGTTACAGGGCGGACTACTACAATGAGCAGTTCTTC. Translation gives CASSYRADYYNEQFF.

The rearrangement uses TRBV5-8 and TRBJ1-1; D is possibly TRBD1 (5 bases). Germline CDR1 and CDR2: SGHTS and YDEGEE. With 2 bases removed from V and 4 bases from J, the gap between germline ends came to 15 bases. The CDR3 runs 15 residues. CDR3 nucleotides: TGTGCCAGCAGCTTTGGGGGGAACACGCCCACTGAAGCTTTCTTT. This gives the protein CASSFGGNTPTEAFF.

This clone was recorded only once. The gene calls are TRBV7-2 and TRBJ1-1; D is perhaps TRBD1 (5 bases). V was pared by 4 bases and J by 1 base, with 10 bases between. CDR1 and CDR2 (germline): SGHTA, FQGNSA. The CDR3 is 14 residues long. The CDR3 here is CASSSLGGNTEAFF. CDR3 bases: TGTGCCAGCAGCTCCCTCGGGGGGAACACTGAAGCTTTCTTT.

This chain links TRBV27 with TRBJ1-4; D gene uncertain. This CDR3 is 12 amino acids long. Trimming took off 7 bases at V and 6 bases at J, with 9 bases between the two ends. CDR1 MNHEY and CDR2 SMNVEV come from the germline V gene (reference sequence). The CDR3 bases are TGTGCCAGCATGGGGTTCGATGAAAAACTGTTTTTT. This translates into CASMGFDEKLFF.

The chain links TRBV28 to TRBJ1-2, with D tentatively TRBD1 (5 bases). CDR3 size: 18 residues. The V gene's germline CDR1 is MDHEN and CDR2 SYDVKM. Trimming took off 3 bases at V and 4 bases at J, with 24 bases between the two ends. The CDR3 DNA is TGTGCCAGCAGTTTGAGCGGGGGGACCTTGGACACACCCTATGGCTACACCTTC. Its protein product is CASSLSGGTLDTPYGYTF.

The rearrangement uses TRBV2 and TRBJ2-7; 7 nucleotides match TRBD2. CDR3 length equals 15 residues. CDR1 and CDR2 from the germline V gene are SNHLY and FYNNEI. V gave up 4 bases and J gave up 4 bases; unmatched junction bases: 10. The CDR3 sequence is CASSVSGDPLYEQYF. In DNA form, the CDR3 reads TGTGCCAGCAGTGTGAGCGGGGACCCCCTGTACGAGCAGTACTTC.

This chain links TRBV6-4 with TRBJ1-6; no clear D gene. Germline CDR1 reads MRHNA; CDR2 reads SNTAGT. CDR3 length equals 13 residues. The V end lost 0 bases, the J end lost 7 bases, and 4 bases lay between the germline ends. CDR3 amino acids: CASSDSRNSPLHF. The CDR3, as DNA: TGTGCCAGCAGTGACTCGAGGAATTCACCCCTCCACTTT.

This clone was counted ten times or more. The V call is TRBV6-5, the J call TRBJ2-1; D may correspond to TRBD1 or TRBD2 (5 bases each). Germline lookup yields CDR1 MNHEY and CDR2 SVGAGI. V lost 2 bases, J lost 0 bases, and 11 bases lay in between. The CDR3 has 16 residues. This CDR3 is CASSYVEGRSYNEQFF. Here the CDR3 DNA reads TGTGCCAGCAGTTACGTTGAGGGGCGCTCCTACAATGAGCAGTTCTTC.

This CDR3 reads CATSGDSGANVLTF. CDR3 nucleotide sequence: TGTGCCACCTCTGGGGACTCTGGGGCCAACGTCCTGACTTTC. The V call is TRBV19, the J call TRBJ2-6; D gene uncertain. Trimming left V 10 bases short and J 0 bases short, with 10 bases between. The CDR3 has 14 amino acids. In germline, CDR1 is LNHDA, CDR2 SQIVND (reference sequence). Combining the CDR3 with reference TRBV19 and TRBJ2-6 gives the whole variable domain DGGITQSPKYLFRKEGQNVTLSCEQNLNHDAMYWYRQDPGQGLRLIYYSQIVNDFQKGDIAEGYSVSREKKESFPLTVTSAQKNPTAFYLCATSGDSGANVLTFGAGSRLTVL.

The genes are TRBV11-2 and TRBJ1-1; D perhaps matches TRBD1 (5 bases). Germline V gene sequence: CDR1 SGHAT, CDR2 FQNNGV. This CDR3 contains 13 residues. Between the trimmed V and J ends, which lost 3 bases and 3 bases, there was a span of 8 bases. The CDR3 region has the DNA TGTGCCAGCAGCTTGGGGGAGGACACTGAAGCTTTCTTT. Translating gives CASSLGEDTEAFF.